A selection of T cell receptor beta chains follows, all from one sample in a study of patients and donors after allogeneic stem cell transplantation. TCRdb ran MiXCR on the RT-PCR reads and lists one entry per CDR3 protein. The sample consists of tens of thousands of distinct CDR3 sequences, 10% to 15% of them appearing once. The source material was blood, either unsorted or a sorted T cell fraction (not recorded which). The receptors stem from a human donor who was either an allogeneic HSCT recipient or a stem cell or donor lymphocyte infusion donor (not recorded which). It is not recorded whose cells these are; they may come from a transplant donor. Both conserved end residues are part of each CDR3. A D gene is named only where the DNA matches it firmly. Size is omitted from some rows. Given values are once, few, many or a class for expanded clones.

abundance,len,j_gene,v_gene,d_gene,CDR3nt,CDR3aa
NA,16,TRBJ2-1,TRBV9,NA,TGTGCCAGCAGCGTAGTGCGGGCCCCCTCCTACAATGAGCAGTTCTTC,CASSVVRAPSYNEQFF
few,14,TRBJ2-5,TRBV7-9,TRBD1,TGTGCCAGCAGCCCCGGACAGGCCCAAGAGACCCAGTACTTC,CASSPGQAQETQYF
NA,17,TRBJ2-5,TRBV20-1,TRBD2,TGCAGTGCTGGAACCGGGACTAGCGGGACTCGCCAAGAGACCCAGTACTTC,CSAGTGTSGTRQETQYF
many,16,TRBJ1-5,TRBV5-1,NA,TGCGCCAGCAGCTTGGACCCCGGTTCTAGCAATCAGCCCCAGCATTTT,CASSLDPGSSNQPQHF
few,18,TRBJ2-2,TRBV6-6,TRBD2,TGTGCCAGCAGCCCCGAGGCCCTTAGCGGGATTAACACCGGGGAGCTGTTTTTT,CASSPEALSGINTGELFF
few,15,TRBJ1-6,TRBV27,NA,TGTGCCAGCAGTTTACGGACAGTTAATAATTCACCCCTCCACTTT,CASSLRTVNNSPLHF
NA,13,TRBJ2-2,TRBV10-2,NA,TGCGCCAGCACTCAACCGACCGCCGGGGAGCTGTTTTTT,CASTQPTAGELFF
NA,15,TRBJ1-2,TRBV6-6,NA,TGTGCCAGCAGTTACTCGGCTGGTCCGGCCTATGGCTACACCTTC,CASSYSAGPAYGYTF
few,14,TRBJ1-2,TRBV29-1,NA,TGCAGCGTTGAAGATGTAGCGAACGACTATGGCTACACCTTC,CSVEDVANDYGYTF
NA,14,TRBJ2-7,TRBV3-1,NA,TGTGCCAGCAGCCCCGGACAGCGCTCCTACGAGCAGTACTTC,CASSPGQRSYEQYF
many,13,TRBJ1-2,TRBV27,TRBD1,TGTGCCAGCACGGGACAGGCCGATCATGGCTACACCTTC,CASTGQADHGYTF
many,15,TRBJ1-3,TRBV9,NA,TGTGCCAGCAGCCCCTGGACAGTCTCTGGAAACACCATATATTTT,CASSPWTVSGNTIYF
NA,15,TRBJ2-1,TRBV13,NA,TGTGCCAGCAGCGCACTAGGGAGCTCCTACAATGAGCAGTTCTTC,CASSALGSSYNEQFF
few,16,TRBJ2-5,TRBV5-1,TRBD1,TGCGCCAGCAGCTTGGCCGGCAGGGGGAGCAAAGAGACCCAGTACTTC,CASSLAGRGSKETQYF
NA,15,TRBJ2-5,TRBV5-1,NA,TGCGCCAGCGAAACTGGGCAGGGAATTCCAGAGACCCAGTACTTC,CASETGQGIPETQYF
NA,16,TRBJ1-5,TRBV27,NA,TGTGCCAGCAGTTTAAAGGGAGGCTGGGGCAATCAGCCCCAGCATTTT,CASSLKGGWGNQPQHF
few,14,TRBJ2-1,TRBV4-1,NA,TGCGCCAGCAGCCAAGGGGACTTCGACAATGAGCAGTTCTTC,CASSQGDFDNEQFF
many,17,TRBJ1-2,TRBV5-4,TRBD1,TGTGCCAGCAGCTTGGCCCGGGACAGATCTAATAACTATGGCTACACCTTC,CASSLARDRSNNYGYTF
many,13,TRBJ1-1,TRBV13,TRBD1,TGTGCCAGCAGCTTGACAGGGGACACTGAAGCTTTCTTT,CASSLTGDTEAFF
few,16,TRBJ2-1,TRBV2,NA,TGTGCCAGCAGTGAATGGCGGGACTCCCTCTACAATGAGCAGTTCTTC,CASSEWRDSLYNEQFF
NA,19,TRBJ2-4,TRBV6-2/TRBV6-3,TRBD2,TGTGCCAGCAGAAAAGCGGGAGTGGGTCCGGGCACGGTCCTGAACATTCAGTACTTC,CASRKAGVGPGTVLNIQYF
NA,17,TRBJ2-7,TRBV13,TRBD1,TGTGCCAGCAGCTTAGCGGAGGGGACAGGACCGGTCTACGAGCAGTACTTC,CASSLAEGTGPVYEQYF
many,16,TRBJ2-1,TRBV5-1,TRBD2,TGCGCCAGCAGCTTGGATGGGGGAGGGCCGTACAATGAGCAGTTCTTC,CASSLDGGGPYNEQFF
few,15,TRBJ2-1,TRBV27,NA,TGTGCCAGCAGTTTTTGGGGGGGCTCTTACAATGAGCAGTTCTTC,CASSFWGGSYNEQFF
few,15,TRBJ2-7,TRBV14,NA,TGTGCCAGCAGCCAACTCCAGAAACCCTCCTACGAGCAGTACTTC,CASSQLQKPSYEQYF
NA,13,TRBJ2-1,TRBV7-2,NA,TGTGCCACGGGTGGGGGACCGTACAATGAGCAGCTCTTC,CATGGGPYNEQLF
few,15,TRBJ2-1,TRBV7-9,TRBD1,TGTGCCAGCAGCTTAGAGACAGGGAGTTGGGATGAGCAGTTCTTC,CASSLETGSWDEQFF
NA,15,TRBJ1-2,TRBV12-3/TRBV12-4,TRBD1,TGTGCCAGCAGGACCGAGGGAGGGGGCGGATTTGGCTACACCTTC,CASRTEGGGGFGYTF
NA,17,TRBJ2-2,TRBV7-7,TRBD2,TGTGCTAGCAGCTTAGCGGTAGCGGGAGCGGCGACCGGGGAGCTGTTTTTT,CASSLAVAGAATGELFF
few,15,TRBJ1-5,TRBV5-1,TRBD1,TGCGCCAGCAGCTTCGAGGGGGCCCTGGGTCAGCCCCAGCATTTT,CASSFEGALGQPQHF
NA,14,TRBJ2-1,TRBV5-1,TRBD1,TGCGCCAGCAGCTGGACAGGGGGCTACAATGAGCAGTTCTTC,CASSWTGGYNEQFF
NA,12,TRBJ2-7,TRBV5-1,NA,TGCGCCAGCAGGGGCGGGACAATCGAGCAGTACTTC,CASRGGTIEQYF
NA,20,TRBJ1-2,TRBV7-9,TRBD1,TGTGCCAGCAGCTTAGTAGGGGGGATCCTCGGGACAGAAAGAATCTATGGCTACACCTTC,CASSLVGGILGTERIYGYTF
many,17,TRBJ1-5,TRBV7-9,NA,TGTGCCAGCAGCTTAGTTTTTCCAGGGTGGCAGAATCAGCCCCAGCATTTT,CASSLVFPGWQNQPQHF
many,14,TRBJ1-1,TRBV5-1,NA,TGCGCCAGCAGCTTGGGCGCCCTGAACACTGAAGCTTTCTTT,CASSLGALNTEAFF
many,15,TRBJ2-7,TRBV7-6,TRBD2,TGTGCCAGCAGCTTTTCTAGCGGGAGCATAGACGAGCAGTACTTC,CASSFSSGSIDEQYF
NA,16,TRBJ2-1,TRBV18,TRBD2,TGTGCCAGCTCACCAAATGTGCGAGCGGGAGGGAATGAGCAGTTCTTC,CASSPNVRAGGNEQFF
NA,10,TRBJ1-2,TRBV6-5,NA,TGTGCCAGCAAAGGTTATGGCTACACCTTC,CASKGYGYTF
NA,11,TRBJ2-5,TRBV29-1,NA,TGCAGCGTTGAAACTGGGGGAACCCAGTACTTC,CSVETGGTQYF
NA,14,TRBJ1-1,TRBV6-5,TRBD1,TGTGCCAGCAGTCGAAACAGGGGTTCCACTGAAGCTTTCTTT,CASSRNRGSTEAFF
many,15,TRBJ1-5,TRBV12-3/TRBV12-4,NA,TGTGCCAGCAGTTTAGTTGGGACTAGCAATCAGCCCCAGCATTTT,CASSLVGTSNQPQHF
many,13,TRBJ2-7,TRBV7-9,NA,TGTGCCAGCAGCTTCGGGGTCCACTACGAGCAGTACTTC,CASSFGVHYEQYF
many,15,TRBJ1-1,TRBV9,NA,TGTGCCAGCAGCGTTGTCCGGGGGGGTAACACTGAAGCTTTCTTT,CASSVVRGGNTEAFF
few,16,TRBJ2-2,TRBV7-6,NA,TGTGCCAGCAGCGGAGGCCCCCAGCAAAACACCGGGGAGCTGTTTTTT,CASSGGPQQNTGELFF
NA,14,TRBJ2-7,TRBV7-9,NA,TGTGCCAGCAGCTTCCTTGGATGGAACTACGAGCAGTACTTC,CASSFLGWNYEQYF
few,15,TRBJ2-2,TRBV19,NA,TGTGCCAGTAGTATTCCCGGGGACGGAACCGGGGAGCTGTTTTTT,CASSIPGDGTGELFF